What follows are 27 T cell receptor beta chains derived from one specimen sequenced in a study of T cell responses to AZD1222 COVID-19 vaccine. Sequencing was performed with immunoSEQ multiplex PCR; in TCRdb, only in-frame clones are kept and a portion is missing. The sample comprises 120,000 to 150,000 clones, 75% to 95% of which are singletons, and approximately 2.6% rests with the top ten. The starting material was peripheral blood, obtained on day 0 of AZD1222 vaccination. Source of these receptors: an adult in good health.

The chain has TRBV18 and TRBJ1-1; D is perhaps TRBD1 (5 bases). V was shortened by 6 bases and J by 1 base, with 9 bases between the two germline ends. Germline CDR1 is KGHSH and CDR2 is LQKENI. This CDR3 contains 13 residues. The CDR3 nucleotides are TGTGCCAGCTCTAGACAGACGAACACTGAAGCTTTCTTT. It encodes CASSRQTNTEAFF.

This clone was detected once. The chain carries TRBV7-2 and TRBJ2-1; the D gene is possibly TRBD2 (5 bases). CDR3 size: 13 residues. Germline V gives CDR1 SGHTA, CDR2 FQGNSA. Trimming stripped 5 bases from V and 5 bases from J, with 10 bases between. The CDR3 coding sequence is TGTGCCAGCAGCCTCGGACTGAACAATGAGCAGTTCTTC. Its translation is CASSLGLNNEQFF. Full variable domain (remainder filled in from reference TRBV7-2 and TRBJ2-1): GAGVSQSPSNKVTEKGKDVELRCDPISGHTALYWYRQSLGQGLEFLIYFQGNSAPDKSGLPSDRFSAERTGGSVSTLTIQRTQQEDSAVYLCASSLGLNNEQFFGPGTRLTVL.

CDR3 nucleotide sequence: TGCGCCAGCAGCCAAGCCCCGACAACTAGCAATCAGCCCCAGCATTTT. Protein sequence: CASSQAPTTSNQPQHF. The chain links TRBV4-1 to TRBJ1-5; no clear D gene. CDR1 and CDR2 (germline): MGHRA, YSYEKL. The CDR3 spans 16 residues. The ends were cut back, 1 base at V and 0 bases at J, with 10 bases in the middle.

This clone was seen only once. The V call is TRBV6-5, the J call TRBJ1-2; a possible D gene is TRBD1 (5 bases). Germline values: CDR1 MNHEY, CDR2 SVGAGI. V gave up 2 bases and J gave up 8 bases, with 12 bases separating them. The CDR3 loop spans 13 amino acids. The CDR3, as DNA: TGTGCCAGCAGTTACCAGGGCTCCGGGGGCTACACCTTC. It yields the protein CASSYQGSGGYTF.

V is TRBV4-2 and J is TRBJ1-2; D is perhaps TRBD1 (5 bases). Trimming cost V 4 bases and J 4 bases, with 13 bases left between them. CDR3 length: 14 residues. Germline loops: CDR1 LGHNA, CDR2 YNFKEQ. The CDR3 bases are TGTGCCAGCAGCCTGGGACGGGGGTCCTATGGCTACACCTTC. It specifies CASSLGRGSYGYTF.

CDR3 amino acids: CASSATYRSYEQYF. CDR3 bases: TGTGCCAGCAGCGCAACTTACAGGAGCTACGAGCAGTACTTC. The chain joins TRBV9 to TRBJ2-7; D might be TRBD1 (5 bases). The V and J ends lost 3 bases and 3 bases respectively, with 13 bases between them. The CDR3 runs to 14 residues. Germline V gives CDR1 SGDLS, CDR2 YYNGEE.

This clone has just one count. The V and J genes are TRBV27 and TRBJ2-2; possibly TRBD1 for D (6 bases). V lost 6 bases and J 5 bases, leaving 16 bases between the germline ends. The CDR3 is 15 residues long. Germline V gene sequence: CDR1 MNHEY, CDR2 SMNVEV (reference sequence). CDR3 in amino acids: CASRSQGTLTGELFF. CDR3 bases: TGTGCCAGCAGATCCCAGGGGACCCTAACCGGGGAGCTGTTTTTT.

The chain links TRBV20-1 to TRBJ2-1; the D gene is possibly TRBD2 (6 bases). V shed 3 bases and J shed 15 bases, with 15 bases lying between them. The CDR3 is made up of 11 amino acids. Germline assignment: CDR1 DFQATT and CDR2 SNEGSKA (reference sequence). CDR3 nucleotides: TGCAGTGCTAGTTGGGGGGACCGGGGGTTCTTC. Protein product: CSASWGDRGFF.

CDR3 DNA sequence: TGTGCCAGCAGTTTTGATTCCCTCGGGGAGCTGTTTTTT. Protein: CASSFDSLGELFF. The chain carries TRBV2 and TRBJ2-2; no definite D call. Looked up from germline, CDR1 is SNHLY and CDR2 is FYNNEI. The CDR3 runs 13 residues. V lost 5 bases and J 7 bases, leaving 11 bases between the germline ends.

CDR3 sequence (DNA): TGTGCCAGCAGCGCACGCTCTAGCGGGACACCCTACGAGCAGTACTTC. Amino acids: CASSARSSGTPYEQYF. The rearrangement uses TRBV13 and TRBJ2-7; 9 bases map to TRBD2. This CDR3 has 16 amino acids. Germline V lookup: CDR1 PRHDT, CDR2 FYEKMQ (reference sequence). The ends lost 5 bases at V and 2 bases at J; junction bases unmatched: 10.

The CDR3 loop reads CASSVEGSRPNEQFF. The DNA of the CDR3 is TGTGCCAGCAGCGTAGAAGGTTCTCGGCCCAATGAGCAGTTCTTC. The V gene is TRBV9, the J gene TRBJ2-1; D uncertain. Germline assignment: CDR1 SGDLS and CDR2 YYNGEE. Trimming took 0 bases from V and 6 from J, leaving 13 bases between them. The CDR3 covers 15 residues.

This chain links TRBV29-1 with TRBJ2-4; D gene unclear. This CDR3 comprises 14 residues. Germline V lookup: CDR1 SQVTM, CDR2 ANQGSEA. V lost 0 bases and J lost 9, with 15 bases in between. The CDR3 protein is CSVEDNSLKGIQYF. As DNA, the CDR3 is TGCAGCGTTGAAGATAACAGTCTAAAGGGCATTCAGTACTTC.

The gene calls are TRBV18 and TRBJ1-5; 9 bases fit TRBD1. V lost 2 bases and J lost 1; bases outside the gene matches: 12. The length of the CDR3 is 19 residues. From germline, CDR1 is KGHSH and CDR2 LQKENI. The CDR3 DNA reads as TGTGCCAGCTCACCAATCCCTCCGGGACAGGGTGGGAGCAATCAGCCCCAGCATTTT. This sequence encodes CASSPIPPGQGGSNQPQHF.

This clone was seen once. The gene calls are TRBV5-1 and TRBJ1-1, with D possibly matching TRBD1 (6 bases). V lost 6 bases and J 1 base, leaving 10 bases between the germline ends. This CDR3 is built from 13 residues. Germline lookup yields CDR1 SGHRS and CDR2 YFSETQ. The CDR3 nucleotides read TGCGCCAGCACCAAGGACAGGAACACTGAAGCTTTCTTT. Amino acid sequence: CASTKDRNTEAFF.

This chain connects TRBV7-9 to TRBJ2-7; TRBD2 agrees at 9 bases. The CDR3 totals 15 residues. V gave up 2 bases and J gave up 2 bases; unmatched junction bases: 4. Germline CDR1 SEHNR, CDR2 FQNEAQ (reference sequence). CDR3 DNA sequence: TGTGCCAGCAGCTTACGAGCGGGAGGCCCCTACGAGCAGTACTTC. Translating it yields CASSLRAGGPYEQYF.

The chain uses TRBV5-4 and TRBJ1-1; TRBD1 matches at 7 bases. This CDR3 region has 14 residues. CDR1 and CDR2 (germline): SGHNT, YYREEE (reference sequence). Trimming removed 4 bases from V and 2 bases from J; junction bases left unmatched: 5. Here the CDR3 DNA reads TGTGCCAGCAGCCTGGGACAGACCAACACTGAAGCTTTCTTT. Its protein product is CASSLGQTNTEAFF.

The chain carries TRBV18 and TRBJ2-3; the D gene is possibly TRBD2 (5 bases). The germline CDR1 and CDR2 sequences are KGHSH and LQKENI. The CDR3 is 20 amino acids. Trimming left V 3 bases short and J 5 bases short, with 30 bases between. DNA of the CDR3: TGTGCCAGCTCACCGATGAGGGAGCGCGGCCAGGTCCGGCAGAGAGATACGCAGTATTTT. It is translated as CASSPMRERGQVRQRDTQYF.

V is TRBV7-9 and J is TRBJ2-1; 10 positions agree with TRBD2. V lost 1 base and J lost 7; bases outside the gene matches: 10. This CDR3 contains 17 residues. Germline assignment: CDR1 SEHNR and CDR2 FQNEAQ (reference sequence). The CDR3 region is CASSLEWLAGEWNEQFF. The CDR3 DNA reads TGTGCCAGCAGCTTAGAGTGGCTAGCGGGGGAATGGAATGAGCAGTTCTTC. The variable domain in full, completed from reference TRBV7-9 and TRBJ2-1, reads DTGVSQNPRHKITKRGQNVTFRCDPISEHNRLYWYRQTLGQGPEFLTYFQNEAQLEKSRLLSDRFSAERPKGSFSTLEIQRTEQGDSAMYLCASSLEWLAGEWNEQFFGPGTRLTVL.

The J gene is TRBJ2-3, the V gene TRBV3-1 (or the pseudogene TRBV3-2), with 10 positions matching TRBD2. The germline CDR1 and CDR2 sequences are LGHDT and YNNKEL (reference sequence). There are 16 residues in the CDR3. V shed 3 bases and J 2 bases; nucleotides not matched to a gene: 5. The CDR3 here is CASSHKLAGITDTQYF. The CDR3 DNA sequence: TGTGCCAGCAGCCACAAACTAGCGGGGATCACAGATACGCAGTATTTT.

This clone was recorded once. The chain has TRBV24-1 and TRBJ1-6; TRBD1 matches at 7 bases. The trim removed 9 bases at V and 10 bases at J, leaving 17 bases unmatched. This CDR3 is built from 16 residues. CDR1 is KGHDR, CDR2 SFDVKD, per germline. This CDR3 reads CATLGKGHRGGSPLHF. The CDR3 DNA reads TGTGCCACCTTAGGTAAGGGGCACAGGGGAGGGTCACCCCTCCACTTT.

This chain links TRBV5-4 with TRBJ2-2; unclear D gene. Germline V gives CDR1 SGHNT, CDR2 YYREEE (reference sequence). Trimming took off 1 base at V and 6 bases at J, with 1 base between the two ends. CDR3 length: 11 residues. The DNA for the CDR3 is TGTGCCAGCAGCTTGTCCGGGGAGCTGTTTTTT. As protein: CASSLSGELFF.

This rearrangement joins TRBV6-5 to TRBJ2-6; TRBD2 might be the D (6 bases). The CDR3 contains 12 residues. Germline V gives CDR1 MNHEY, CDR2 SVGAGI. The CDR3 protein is CAAGSGANVLTF. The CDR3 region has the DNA TGTGCGGCGGGGTCGGGGGCCAACGTCCTGACTTTC.

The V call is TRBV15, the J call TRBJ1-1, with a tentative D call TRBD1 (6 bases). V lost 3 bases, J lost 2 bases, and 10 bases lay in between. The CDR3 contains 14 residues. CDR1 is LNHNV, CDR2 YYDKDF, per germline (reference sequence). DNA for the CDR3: TGTGCCACCAGCAGTCTGGACAGAAACACTGAAGCTTTCTTT. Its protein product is CATSSLDRNTEAFF.

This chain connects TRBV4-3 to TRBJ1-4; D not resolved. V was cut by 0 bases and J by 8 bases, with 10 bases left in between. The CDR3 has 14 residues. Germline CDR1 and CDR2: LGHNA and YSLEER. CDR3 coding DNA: TGCGCCAGCAGCCAAGAATCGGATTTCGAAAAACTGTTTTTT. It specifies CASSQESDFEKLFF.

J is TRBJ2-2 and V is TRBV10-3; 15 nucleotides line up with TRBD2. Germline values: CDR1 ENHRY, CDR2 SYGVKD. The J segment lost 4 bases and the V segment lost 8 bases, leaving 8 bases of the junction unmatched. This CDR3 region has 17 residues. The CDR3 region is CAIGLAGGTVFTGELFF. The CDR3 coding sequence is TGTGCCATCGGACTAGCGGGGGGGACCGTTTTCACCGGGGAGCTGTTTTTT.

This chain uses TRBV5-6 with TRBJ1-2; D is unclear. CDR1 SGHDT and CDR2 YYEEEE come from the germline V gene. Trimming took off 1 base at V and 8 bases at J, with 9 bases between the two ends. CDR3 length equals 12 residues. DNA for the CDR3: TGTGCCAGCAGCTTGACCGGGGAGGGCTACACCTTC. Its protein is CASSLTGEGYTF.

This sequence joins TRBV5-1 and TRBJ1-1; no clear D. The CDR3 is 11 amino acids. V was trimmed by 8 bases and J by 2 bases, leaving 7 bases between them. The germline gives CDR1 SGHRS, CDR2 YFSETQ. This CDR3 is CASRINTEAFF. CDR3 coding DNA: TGCGCCAGTCGTATCAACACTGAAGCTTTCTTT.